The present TCR beta chain was sequenced within a study of T cell clusters in autoimmune cytopenias. The study's findings and limits: Physiological T cell clusters of healthy donors were apparently absent in primary autoimmune cytopenia patients.

TRB amplification used 250 ng of peripheral blood genomic DNA. In terms of frequency, this clonotype is medium-sized (0.01 to 0.1%). The antigen is undetermined. TRB rearrangements were amplified by touch-down multiplex PCR with mixed TRB-A/B primers. One entry per CDR3 protein, without DNA, is what TCRdb gives after re-calling the multiplex PCR reads. The sample data list roughly 6,600 distinct CDR3 sequences. Germline values: CDR1 MNHEY, CDR2 SVGEGT. The CDR3 is made up of 13 amino acids. This same sample was also taken into another study, of T cell repertoires in aging, cancer and after chemotherapy. That paper adds: Clear clonal overlap appeared across healthy donor samples taken over several months to years. The full dataset contained millions of TCR reads. Rebound thymic output was suggested by rising median generation probability during chemotherapy in each cancer cohort.

The rearrangement joins TRBV6-2 or TRBV6-3 to TRBJ1-2; TCRdb's D gene call, TRBD1, goes unchecked for lack of DNA. This receptor was taken from a human donor in good health. Sequencing was performed on peripheral blood. The CDR3 sequence: CASSRAPLYGYTF.